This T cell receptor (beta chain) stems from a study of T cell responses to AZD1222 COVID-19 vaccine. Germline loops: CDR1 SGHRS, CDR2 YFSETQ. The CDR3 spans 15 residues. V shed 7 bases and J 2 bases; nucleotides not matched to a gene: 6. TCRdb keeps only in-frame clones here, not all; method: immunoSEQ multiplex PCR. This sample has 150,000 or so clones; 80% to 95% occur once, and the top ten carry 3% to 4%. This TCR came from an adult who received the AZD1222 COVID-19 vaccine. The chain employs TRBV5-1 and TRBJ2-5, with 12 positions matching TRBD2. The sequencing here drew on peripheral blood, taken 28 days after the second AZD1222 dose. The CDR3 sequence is CASHRTSGTQETQYF. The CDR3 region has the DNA TGCGCCAGCCACCGGACTAGCGGGACTCAAGAGACCCAGTACTTC. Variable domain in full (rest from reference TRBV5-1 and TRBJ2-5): KAGVTQTPRYLIKTRGQQVTLSCSPISGHRSVSWYQQTPGQGLQFLFEYFSETQRNKGNFPGRFSGRQFSNSRSEMNVSTLELGDSALYLCASHRTSGTQETQYFGPGTRLLVL.